The clone carrying this T cell receptor (beta chain) was seen only a few times. Its specificity is unknown. This entry belongs to a study of shared clonotypes between healthy human individuals. General study findings and limits: An anticipated effect of sequencing depth on clonotype sharing among donors was recognized. Clonotypes not shared had lower generation probabilities than those common to all four donors. The study drew on few donors, limiting represented genetic and exposure-history diversity.

Cells designated naive CD8 were CD45RO-negative and were positively selected for CCR7, with terminally differentiated effector memory CD45RA+ cells excluded. Sequenced by immunoSEQ multiplex PCR; TCRdb stores in-frame clones only, minus some. The sample holds about 1,800,000 clones, just under 95% seen once. V lost 5 bases, J lost 5 bases, and 6 bases stayed unmatched. The germline V gene encodes CDR1 PRHDT and CDR2 FYEKMQ (reference sequence). The CDR3 is made up of 15 amino acids. Sequenced: naive CD8+ T cells sorted from blood. The sequence derives from a man in his late teens or twenties in good health. This chain uses TRBV13 with TRBJ1-2; 12 nucleotides align to TRBD1. CDR3 coding DNA: TGTGCCAGCAGCCCGGGACAGGGGGCGGCGTATGGCTACACCTTC. This sequence encodes CASSPGQGAAYGYTF. Using reference TRBV13 and TRBJ1-2 for the parts outside the CDR3, the full variable domain is AAGVIQSPRHLIKEKRETATLKCYPIPRHDTVYWYQQGPGQDPQFLISFYEKMQSDKGSIPDRFSAQQFSDYHSELNMSSLELGDSALYFCASSPGQGAAYGYTFGSGTRLTVV.